Listed here are 6 T cell receptor beta chains from one sample, sequenced in a study of blood T cell repertoires in COVID-19. Sequenced by immunoSEQ multiplex PCR; TCRdb stores in-frame clones only, minus some. The sample comprises roughly 74,000 clones, around nine tenths of which are singletons, and around 1.2% rests with the top ten. Sequencing used PBMCs or T cells enriched from blood (not recorded which). The receptors shown here come from a woman aged 50 to 60 with acute COVID-19.

This CDR3 reads CASRPLGRRSNQPQHF. The CDR3 DNA is TGTGCCAGCAGGCCTCTCGGACGGAGGAGCAATCAGCCCCAGCATTTT. V and J are TRBV28 and TRBJ1-5; D remains unclear. CDR1 and CDR2 from the germline V gene are MDHEN and SYDVKM. The CDR3 spans 16 residues. V lost 6 bases, J lost 1 base, and 16 bases lay in between.

The DNA for the CDR3 is TGTGCCAGCAGCCGGTCAGACAGGGGCTACACCTTC. Translated: CASSRSDRGYTF. The chain carries TRBV3-1 (or the pseudogene TRBV3-2) and TRBJ1-2; possibly TRBD1 for D (6 bases). This CDR3 spans 12 amino acids. Trimming took off 4 bases at V and 8 bases at J, with 11 bases between the two ends. Per the germline V gene, CDR1 is LGHDT and CDR2 is YNNKEL (reference sequence).

The chain carries TRBV10-1 and TRBJ2-1, with TRBD2 matching 7 bases. The CDR3 consists of 13 residues. Per germline, CDR1 WNHNN and CDR2 SYGVQD (reference sequence). J was trimmed by 5 bases and V by 6 bases; bases with no gene match: 4. In DNA, the CDR3 is TGCGCCAGCAGCGGCGGACTAGACAATGAGCAGTTCTTC. It yields the protein CASSGGLDNEQFF.

The sample holds one count of this clone. The chain has TRBV18 and TRBJ1-5; no clear D. V was cut by 3 bases and J by 4 bases, with 13 bases left in between. Germline CDR1 KGHSH, CDR2 LQKENI. The CDR3 has 15 amino acids. The CDR3 here is CASSPDLANNQPQHF. CDR3 nucleotides: TGTGCCAGCTCACCGGACCTAGCAAATAATCAGCCCCAGCATTTT.

The J gene is TRBJ2-6, the V gene TRBV5-5; D call uncertain. The CDR3 is made up of 14 amino acids. V gave up 2 bases and J gave up 3 bases, with 6 bases separating them. CDR1 SGHKS and CDR2 YYEKEE come from the germline V gene (reference sequence). The CDR3, as DNA: TGTGCCAGCAGCTTCCCTTATGGGGCCAACGTCCTGACTTTC. Protein product: CASSFPYGANVLTF.

The chain uses TRBV19 and TRBJ1-2; TRBD1 matches at 7 bases. V shed 1 base, J shed 7 bases, and the junction held 9 bases outside the gene matches. The V gene's germline CDR1 is LNHDA and CDR2 SQIVND (reference sequence). This CDR3 is 15 amino acids long. In DNA, the CDR3 is TGTGCCAGTAGTATAGTAACACAGGGGCGGAGTGGCTACACCTTC. Protein: CASSIVTQGRSGYTF.